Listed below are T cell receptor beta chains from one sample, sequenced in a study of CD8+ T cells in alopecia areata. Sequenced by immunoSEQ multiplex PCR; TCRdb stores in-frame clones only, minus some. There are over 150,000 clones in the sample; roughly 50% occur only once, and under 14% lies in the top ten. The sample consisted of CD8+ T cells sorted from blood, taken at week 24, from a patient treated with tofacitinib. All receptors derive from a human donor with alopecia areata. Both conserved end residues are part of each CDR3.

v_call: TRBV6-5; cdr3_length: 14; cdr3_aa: CASSYSEGDYGYTF
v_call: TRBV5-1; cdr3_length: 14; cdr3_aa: CASSLSTAHNEQFF
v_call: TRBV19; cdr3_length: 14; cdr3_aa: CASSMEGSGYEQYF
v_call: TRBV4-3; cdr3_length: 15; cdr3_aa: CASSQDKSKNQPQHF
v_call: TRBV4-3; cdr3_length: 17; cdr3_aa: CASSQTGLEAFADTQYF
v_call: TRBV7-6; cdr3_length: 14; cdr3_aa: CASSGGGNYNEQFF
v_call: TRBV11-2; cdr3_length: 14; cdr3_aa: CASSLGGESYEQYF
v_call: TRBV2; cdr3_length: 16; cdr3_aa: CARGNKQGAILSEAFF
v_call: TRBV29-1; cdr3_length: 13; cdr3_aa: CSVGTGSNYGYTF
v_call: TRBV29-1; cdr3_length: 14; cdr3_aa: CSVALQGLNTEAFF
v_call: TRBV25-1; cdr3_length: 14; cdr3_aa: CASSEYAQTTEAFF
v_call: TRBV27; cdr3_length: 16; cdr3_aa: CASSSWPGEGNSPLHF
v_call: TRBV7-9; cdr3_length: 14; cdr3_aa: CASSPDNYNSPLHF
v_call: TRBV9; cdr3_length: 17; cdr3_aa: CASSLPGGTRNTGELFF
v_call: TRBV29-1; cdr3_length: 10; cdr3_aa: CSVEVGGYTF
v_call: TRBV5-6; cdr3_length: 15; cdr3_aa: CASSPVGVSYNEQFF
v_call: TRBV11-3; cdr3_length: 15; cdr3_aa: CASSSRGSYNSPLHF
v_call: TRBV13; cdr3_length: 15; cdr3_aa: CASSAGREDGYGYTF
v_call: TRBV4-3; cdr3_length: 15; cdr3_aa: CASSQDLTGNYEQYF
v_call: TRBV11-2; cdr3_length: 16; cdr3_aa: CASSPGGGGGTDTQYF
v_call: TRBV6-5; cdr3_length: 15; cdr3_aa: CASSYSQDSNTEAFF
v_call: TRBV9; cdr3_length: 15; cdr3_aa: CASSESGGFYNEQFF
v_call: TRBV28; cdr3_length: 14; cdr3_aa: CASSYRTGYQPQHF
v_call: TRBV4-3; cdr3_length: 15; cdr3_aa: CASSQDGVIGTEAFF
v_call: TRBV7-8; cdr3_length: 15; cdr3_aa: CASSLGRENTGELFF
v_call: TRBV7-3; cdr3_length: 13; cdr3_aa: CASSWDSNQPQHF